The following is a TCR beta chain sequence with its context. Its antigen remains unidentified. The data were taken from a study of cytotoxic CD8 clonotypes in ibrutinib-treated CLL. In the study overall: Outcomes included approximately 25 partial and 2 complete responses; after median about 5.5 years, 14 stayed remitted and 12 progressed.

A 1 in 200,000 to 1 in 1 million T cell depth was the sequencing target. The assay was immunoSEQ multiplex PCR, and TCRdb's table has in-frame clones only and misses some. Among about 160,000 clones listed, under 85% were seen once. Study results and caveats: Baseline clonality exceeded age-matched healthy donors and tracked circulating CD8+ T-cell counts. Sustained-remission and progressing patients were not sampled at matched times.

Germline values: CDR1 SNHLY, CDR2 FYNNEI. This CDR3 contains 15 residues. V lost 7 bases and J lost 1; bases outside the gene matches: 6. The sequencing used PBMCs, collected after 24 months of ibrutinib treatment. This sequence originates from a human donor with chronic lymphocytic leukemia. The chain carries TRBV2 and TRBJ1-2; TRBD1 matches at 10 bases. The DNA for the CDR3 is TGTGCCAGCAACCTGGGACAGGGGAATAACTATGGCTACACCTTC. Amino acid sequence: CASNLGQGNNYGYTF.